One and the same sample provided the 28 T cell receptor beta chains below, sequenced in a study of control samples from healthy donors and cancer patients. Repertoires were generated with immunoSEQ multiplex PCR, while TCRdb's copy carries only in-frame clones and drops some. The sample yields around 120,000 clones, about 94% seen once. The sequenced sample was blood. The receptors derive from a young man in good health.

The sample holds one count of this clone. The chain is built from TRBV4-2 and TRBJ1-2, with D possibly being TRBD1 (5 bases). The germline V gene encodes CDR1 LGHNA and CDR2 YNFKEQ. The CDR3 has 12 residues. The V gene lost 1 base and the J gene lost 7 bases, with 7 bases spanning the gap. The CDR3: CASSQGRVGYTF. For the CDR3, the DNA is TGTGCCAGCAGCCAAGGCAGGGTTGGCTACACCTTC.

The V gene is TRBV5-4, the J gene TRBJ1-2; 7 bases are shared with TRBD1. CDR1 SGHNT and CDR2 YYREEE come from the germline V gene (reference sequence). The length of the CDR3 is 13 residues. Trimming took 5 bases from V and 4 from J; bases not matched to a gene: 5. In DNA form, the CDR3 reads TGTGCCAGCAGGCCGGGACAGTCCTATGGCTACACCTTC. Residues: CASRPGQSYGYTF.

To note about this clone: The junction does not match germline at one end; this may be a read error. The chain is built from TRBV2 and TRBJ2-7; weak D call: TRBD1 (6 bases). The CDR3 is made up of 15 amino acids. Germline lookup yields CDR1 SNHLY and CDR2 FYNNEI. The CDR3 here is CASSEGQSHTYEQYF. CDR3 coding DNA: TGTGCCAGCAGCGAAGGACAGAGCCACACCTACGAGCAGTACTTC.

The chain recombines TRBV9 with TRBJ2-1, with 11 bases that match TRBD2. Trimming cost V 1 base and J 4 bases; bases outside gene matches: 13. The CDR3 consists of 19 residues. Germline V CDR1 and CDR2: SGDLS, YYNGEE. The CDR3 is CASSVIPASGGSLYNEQFF. Written as DNA, the CDR3 is TGTGCCAGCAGCGTAATTCCCGCTAGCGGGGGGTCACTTTACAATGAGCAGTTCTTC.

This clone was detected only once. V usage is TRBV30 and J usage is TRBJ1-2; tentative D call: TRBD1 (5 bases). CDR1 and CDR2 from the germline V gene are GTSNPN and SVGIG (reference sequence). CDR3 length equals 15 residues. V shed 3 bases and J shed 3 bases, with 17 bases lying between them. The CDR3 DNA reads TGTGCCTGGAGGGGGGGACGCCCTCAGGACTATGGCTACACCTTC. It encodes CAWRGGRPQDYGYTF.

The chain carries TRBV3-1 (or the pseudogene TRBV3-2) and TRBJ1-1, with a weak D call TRBD1 (6 bases). V gave up 1 base and J gave up 2 bases, with 11 bases separating them. The germline V gene encodes CDR1 LGHDT and CDR2 YNNKEL (reference sequence). CDR3 length equals 15 residues. The CDR3: CASSQGQALNTEAFF. CDR3 DNA: TGTGCCAGCAGCCAAGGACAGGCGTTAAACACTGAAGCTTTCTTT.

The V call is TRBV6-2 or TRBV6-3, the J call TRBJ1-2; 8 bases are a match to TRBD1. CDR1 is MNHEY, CDR2 SVGEGT, per germline. The V segment lost 6 bases and the J segment 8 bases; nucleotides outside the gene matches: 5. The CDR3 extends over 12 amino acids. The CDR3 reads CASRPAGGGYTF. The CDR3 coding sequence is TGTGCCAGCAGACCTGCAGGGGGCGGCTACACCTTC.

This clone was seen a handful of times. CDR3 DNA sequence: TGTGCCTCGGGTCGAGGGGCTAGCAATCAGCCCCAGCATTTT. Translation: CASGRGASNQPQHF. The V call is TRBV6-5, the J call TRBJ1-5, with D possibly being TRBD1 (5 bases). The V and J ends lost 11 bases and 0 bases respectively, with 14 bases between them. Germline V gives CDR1 MNHEY, CDR2 SVGAGI. This CDR3 has 14 amino acids.

This chain joins TRBV11-3 and TRBJ2-2, with D unclear. This CDR3 has 13 residues. Germline V lookup: CDR1 SGHNT, CDR2 YENEEA. V was shortened by 0 bases and J by 6 bases, with 5 bases between the two germline ends. The CDR3 spells CASSLDGPGELFF. For the CDR3, the DNA is TGTGCCAGCAGCTTAGACGGGCCCGGGGAGCTGTTTTTT.

The chain combines TRBV29-1 with TRBJ2-1; tentatively, D is TRBD1 or TRBD2 (5 bases each). The CDR3 contains 11 residues. Germline CDR1 and CDR2: SQVTM and ANQGSEA. V was pared by 4 bases and J by 10 bases, with 11 bases between. The CDR3 region has the DNA TGCAGCGTTGGGACCGGGACCGAGCAGTTCTTC. It encodes CSVGTGTEQFF.

The rearrangement joins TRBV6-5 to TRBJ2-2, with D maybe TRBD1 (6 bases). The V gene lost 7 bases and the J gene lost 7 bases, with 16 bases spanning the gap. The CDR3 covers 14 residues. The germline CDR1 and CDR2 sequences are MNHEY and SVGAGI. CDR3 coding DNA: TGTGCCAGCACTCCTTCGGGACACCGCGGGGAGCTGTTTTTT. Translating it yields CASTPSGHRGELFF.

V gene TRBV11-3 combines with J gene TRBJ2-1, with 7 bases matching TRBD2. This CDR3 has 14 residues. Germline-derived CDR1 and CDR2 are SGHNT and YENEEA. Trimming removed 4 bases from V and 5 bases from J; junction bases left unmatched: 5. The CDR3 here is CASSYGGGDNEQFF. The CDR3, as DNA: TGTGCCAGCAGCTATGGCGGGGGAGACAATGAGCAGTTCTTC.

The chain joins TRBV5-1 to TRBJ2-1, with a tentative D call TRBD2 (6 bases). V lost 2 bases and J lost 10, with 16 bases in between. The germline CDR1 and CDR2 sequences are SGHRS and YFSETQ. The CDR3 has 14 amino acids. The chain's CDR3 is CASSFQLRAGEQFF. CDR3 bases: TGCGCCAGCAGCTTTCAGCTCCGGGCGGGGGAGCAGTTCTTC. The complete variable domain, with remaining parts taken from reference TRBV5-1 and TRBJ2-1, reads KAGVTQTPRYLIKTRGQQVTLSCSPISGHRSVSWYQQTPGQGLQFLFEYFSETQRNKGNFPGRFSGRQFSNSRSEMNVSTLELGDSALYLCASSFQLRAGEQFFGPGTRLTVL.

This chain connects TRBV4-1 to TRBJ2-7; D uncertain. CDR3 length: 18 residues. With 3 bases removed from V and 0 bases from J, the gap between germline ends came to 21 bases. Per the germline V gene, CDR1 is MGHRA and CDR2 is YSYEKL. CDR3 amino acids: CASSQDGSNYPSSYEQYF. The CDR3 DNA sequence: TGCGCCAGCAGCCAGGACGGAAGTAACTACCCAAGCTCCTACGAGCAGTACTTC.

This sequence joins TRBV30 and TRBJ1-2, with a weak D call TRBD1 (6 bases). V lost 7 bases and J lost 2, with 11 bases in between. Germline V gene sequence: CDR1 GTSNPN, CDR2 SVGIG (reference sequence). The length of the CDR3 is 12 residues. In DNA, the CDR3 is TGTGCCTTCCAGGGGCGGAACTATGGCTACACCTTC. Translation gives CAFQGRNYGYTF.

CDR3 sequence: CASGQRNTGELFF. The CDR3 nucleotides read TGTGCCAGCGGACAGAGGAACACCGGGGAGCTGTTTTTT. The V and J genes are TRBV11-3 and TRBJ2-2; tentative D call: TRBD1 (6 bases). This CDR3 is built from 13 residues. V shed 8 bases and J shed 1 base, with 8 bases lying between them. In germline, CDR1 is SGHNT, CDR2 YENEEA.

The V and J genes are TRBV6-2 or TRBV6-3 and TRBJ2-6; TRBD1 is a possible D gene (5 bases). Germline values: CDR1 MNHEY, CDR2 SVGEGT. The V end lost 5 bases, the J end lost 0 bases, and 17 bases lay between the germline ends. The CDR3 consists of 18 residues. The CDR3 loop reads CASSQPRTMTSGANVLTF. The CDR3 DNA reads as TGTGCCAGCAGTCAACCCAGGACAATGACCTCTGGGGCCAACGTCCTGACTTTC.

This rearrangement joins TRBV24-1 to TRBJ2-1; TRBD2 matches at 7 bases. CDR3 length: 17 amino acids. V lost 2 bases, J lost 4 bases, and 10 bases stayed unmatched. The V gene's germline CDR1 is KGHDR and CDR2 SFDVKD. CDR3 sequence (DNA): TGTGCCACCAGTGATTCCGGGACGGGGAGGGGTTACAATGAGCAGTTCTTC. Protein product: CATSDSGTGRGYNEQFF.

J is TRBJ1-4 and V is TRBV7-2; a possible D gene is TRBD1 (6 bases). The germline V gene encodes CDR1 SGHTA and CDR2 FQGNSA. V lost 5 bases to trimming and J lost 7 bases, with 11 bases between them. This CDR3 is built from 13 residues. CDR3 amino acids: CASSVRQAEKLFF. CDR3 in DNA: TGTGCCAGCAGCGTTCGACAGGCTGAAAAACTGTTTTTT.

The rearrangement links TRBV5-1 to TRBJ2-2; the match to TRBD1 covers 7 bases. Unmatched junction bases numbered 6, after V lost 5 bases and J lost 2 bases. The CDR3 covers 15 residues. CDR1 SGHRS and CDR2 YFSETQ come from the germline V gene. CDR3 bases: TGCGCCAGCAGTTCCGGGACAGATAACACCGGGGAGCTGTTTTTT. Protein product: CASSSGTDNTGELFF.

This clone was observed a handful of times. The chain employs TRBV30 and TRBJ1-2; D is undetermined. The CDR3 is 14 amino acids. Per germline, CDR1 GTSNPN and CDR2 SVGIG (reference sequence). Trimming took off 2 bases at V and 2 bases at J, with 12 bases between the two ends. As DNA, the CDR3 is TGTGCCTGGAGTCCGGACGGAAGAAACTATGGCTACACCTTC. Translation: CAWSPDGRNYGYTF.

V is TRBV2 and J is TRBJ2-6; weak D call: TRBD2 (5 bases). Germline V gene sequence: CDR1 SNHLY, CDR2 FYNNEI. This CDR3 comprises 14 residues. V was trimmed by 6 bases and J by 1 base, leaving 7 bases between them. The CDR3 loop reads CASRGSSGANVLTF. The CDR3 nucleotides are TGTGCCAGCAGGGGGAGTTCTGGGGCCAACGTCCTGACTTTC.

The CDR3 sequence is CASSEGRSTDTQYF. The CDR3 DNA follows: TGTGCCAGCAGCGAGGGCAGATCCACAGATACGCAGTATTTT. The chain employs TRBV9 and TRBJ2-3, with D hard to call. Germline V gives CDR1 SGDLS, CDR2 YYNGEE. Trimming cost V 3 bases and J 2 bases, with 10 bases left between them. The CDR3 sequence is 14 residues long. Full variable domain (remainder filled in from reference TRBV9 and TRBJ2-3): DSGVTQTPKHLITATGQRVTLRCSPRSGDLSVYWYQQSLDQGLQFLIQYYNGEERAKGNILERFSAQQFPDLHSELNLSSLELGDSALYFCASSEGRSTDTQYFGPGTRLTVL.

This chain uses TRBV3-1 (or the pseudogene TRBV3-2) with TRBJ2-1; 12 bases fit TRBD2. The V segment lost 4 bases and the J segment 10 bases; nucleotides outside the gene matches: 5. Germline V gives CDR1 LGHDT, CDR2 YNNKEL (reference sequence). The CDR3 runs 14 residues. This chain's CDR3 is CASSRGLAGKEQFF. As DNA, the CDR3 is TGTGCCAGCAGCCGAGGACTAGCGGGGAAGGAGCAGTTCTTC.

The chain couples TRBV7-9 to TRBJ1-1; a weak D match, TRBD1 (6 bases). The V end was cut by 11 bases, the J end by 5 bases, with 18 bases between. Germline lookup yields CDR1 SEHNR and CDR2 FQNEAQ (reference sequence). The CDR3 sequence is 13 residues long. The CDR3 region is CAFQEGVGTEAFF. The CDR3 DNA reads TGTGCCTTCCAGGAGGGGGTGGGAACTGAAGCTTTCTTT.

The V and J genes are TRBV6-5 and TRBJ1-4, with no clear D. Germline V gene data show CDR1 as MNHEY and CDR2 as SVGAGI. Trimming took 6 bases from V and 10 from J, leaving 12 bases between them. The CDR3 spans 12 residues. The CDR3 nucleotides are TGTGCCAGCAGATGGCGGGGAGGAAAACTGTTTTTT. This codes for CASRWRGGKLFF.

V is TRBV2 and J is TRBJ1-6; D is unclear. Trimming left V 4 bases short and J 0 bases short, with 7 bases between. Germline V CDR1 and CDR2: SNHLY, FYNNEI. The CDR3 length is 15 residues. CDR3 sequence: CASSGGISYNSPLHF. The DNA for the CDR3 is TGTGCCAGCAGTGGAGGAATCTCCTATAATTCACCCCTCCACTTT.

The chain joins TRBV10-3 to TRBJ1-1; D ambiguous. Germline V gives CDR1 ENHRY, CDR2 SYGVKD. CDR3 length equals 12 residues. Trimming took 2 bases from V and 2 from J, leaving 3 bases between them. CDR3 sequence: CAISEVNTEAFF. In DNA, the CDR3 is TGTGCCATCAGTGAGGTTAACACTGAAGCTTTCTTT.